The clone carrying this T cell receptor (beta chain) was detected many times. The cDNA came from 5'RACE with 10-nucleotide random UMIs. MiXCR, run by TCRdb on the 5' RACE reads, gives a single entry per CDR3 protein. Of about 46,000 distinct CDR3 sequences in the sample, roughly 2% were seen once. The sample belongs to a study of neurological immune-mediated disorders. CDR1 DFQATT and CDR2 SNEGSKA come from the germline V gene (reference sequence). The V and J ends lost 5 bases and 9 bases respectively, with 29 bases between them. This CDR3 has 17 residues. Preparation of the unsorted libraries drew on 2 million PBMCs stored at -80 C.

Sequenced material: PBMCs. The receptor's source is a woman aged 35 to 49 with multiple sclerosis. The chain combines TRBV20-1 with TRBJ2-1; D is possibly TRBD1 or TRBD2 (5 bases each). The CDR3 DNA follows: TGCAGTGCTGGGGGTAGGGGTTCGACTAACGAATGGGGTGAGCAGTTCTTC. It specifies CSAGGRGSTNEWGEQFF.